This T cell receptor (beta chain) stems from a study of neurological immune-mediated disorders. This clonotype was counted many times. 5'RACE generated cDNA with 10-nucleotide random UMIs. TCRdb processed the 5' RACE reads anew with MiXCR; each CDR3 protein has one entry. The table includes around 79,000 distinct CDR3 sequences, less than 15% detected once. The ends lost 1 base at V and 4 bases at J; junction bases unmatched: 3. The CDR3 has 13 amino acids. The germline CDR1 and CDR2 sequences are DFQATT and SNEGSKA (reference sequence). Sequenced: PBMCs. This sequence joins TRBV20-1 and TRBJ2-5; 7 nucleotides agree with TRBD1. The receptor's source is a woman between 50 and 59 years old in good health. CDR3 protein: CSARATGLETQYF. The CDR3 DNA reads TGCAGTGCTAGAGCGACAGGGCTAGAGACCCAGTACTTC.